This T cell receptor beta chain is drawn from a study of blood T cell repertoires in COVID-19. Some clones are missing from TCRdb's copy, which holds only in-frame ones; the method was immunoSEQ multiplex PCR. The sample carries around 75,000 clones, approximately 90% recorded once. This CDR3 region has 14 residues. Germline V gene lookup returns CDR1 LGHNT and CDR2 FRNRAP. Trimming removed 6 bases from V and 7 bases from J, with 18 bases in between. The chain couples TRBV12-5 to TRBJ1-2; perhaps TRBD1 as D (6 bases). The receptor comes from a man aged 60 to 69 with acute or convalescent COVID-19. Material for sequencing was peripheral blood. The CDR3 nucleotides are TGTGCTAGTGGCAGACAGGCCGTTCATCGTGGCTACACCTTC. Encoded protein: CASGRQAVHRGYTF.